The clone carrying this T cell receptor (beta chain) occurred a few times. The antigen is undetermined. The whole isolated RNA underwent reverse transcription, so sequencing captured expressed TCRB transcripts. Naive, central memory and regulatory T cell samples came to a mean of approximately 3.3 million reads. Profiled with immunoSEQ multiplex PCR; TCRdb holds only in-frame clones, not every one. Of 400,000 to 550,000 clones listed, approximately 10% are singletons. In germline, CDR1 is SGHTA, CDR2 FQGNSA. The CDR3 covers 16 residues. V lost 5 bases, J lost 3 bases, and 6 bases stayed unmatched. This specimen belongs to a study of beta chain features in type 1 diabetes. Regarding the study as a whole: At VDJ recombination sites, type 1 diabetes patients had fewer insertions and more deleted nucleotides. PCR might show a preference for shorter templates, equally across patients and controls. Type 1 diabetes patients had moderately but significantly shorter TCRB CDR3s in all four CD4+ subsets.

The chain employs TRBV7-2 and TRBJ2-3; TRBD2 aligns across 12 bases. The TCR was taken from a woman between 18 and 29 years old in good health. Source material: naive CD4+ T cells from blood. The CDR3, as DNA: TGTGCCAGCAGCCTCCTAGCGGGAGGGGCGACAGATACGCAGTATTTT. It yields the protein CASSLLAGGATDTQYF.